This TCR beta chain derives from a study of shared clonotypes between healthy human individuals. This clone was seen ten or more times. Antigen: not known. The study's findings and limits: A reduction in generation probabilities was seen for non-shared clonotypes relative to those shared by all four donors.

The V end lost 3 bases, the J end lost 3 bases, and 18 bases lay between the germline ends. The CDR3 contains 16 residues. Germline-derived CDR1 and CDR2 are SNHLY and FYNNEI. Sequencing was performed with immunoSEQ multiplex PCR; in TCRdb, only in-frame clones are kept and a portion is missing. The sample includes over 850,000 clones, 70% to 80% of them seen just once. The sequenced sample was memory CD4+ T cells from PBMCs. Described subset: CD45RA-negative fraction. The TCR originated in a man between 18 and 29 years old in good health. Some clones in this sample may be carry-over from other donors' samples. V and J are TRBV2 and TRBJ2-7, with a weak D call TRBD2 (6 bases). The CDR3 bases are TGTGCCAGCAGTGATTGGGACTCCCGTTCGGTCTACGAGCAGTACTTC. This sequence encodes CASSDWDSRSVYEQYF.